The next 14 T cell receptor beta chains were all read from a single sample in a study of blood T cell repertoires in COVID-19. Some clones are missing from TCRdb's copy, which holds only in-frame ones; the method was immunoSEQ multiplex PCR. Of about 310,000 clones in the sample, 89% are singletons; the top ten hold around 9%. The specimen sequenced was PBMCs or T cells enriched from blood (not recorded which). These receptors originate from a woman aged 25 to 39 who had recovered from COVID-19.

The chain combines TRBV5-4 with TRBJ1-2; D gene unclear. The CDR3 loop spans 16 amino acids. The V gene lost 4 bases and the J gene lost 1 base, with 17 bases spanning the gap. From germline, CDR1 is SGHNT and CDR2 YYREEE (reference sequence). The CDR3 region is CASSQRLAVNNYGYTF. The CDR3 coding sequence is TGTGCCAGCAGCCAAAGATTGGCTGTGAATAACTATGGCTACACCTTC.

The V gene is TRBV6-1, the J gene TRBJ2-5; the D gene is possibly TRBD1 (5 bases). CDR3 length: 16 amino acids. Germline V gene data show CDR1 as MNHNS and CDR2 as SASEGT. Trimming took off 2 bases at V and 5 bases at J, with 18 bases between the two ends. CDR3 sequence: CASSEYYRIIRETQYF. The CDR3 bases are TGTGCCAGCAGTGAATATTACAGGATAATTCGGGAGACCCAGTACTTC.

The sample holds one count of this clone. The chain couples TRBV2 to TRBJ1-3; D not resolved. Trimming stripped 8 bases from V and 0 bases from J, with 17 bases between. Germline V CDR1 and CDR2: SNHLY, FYNNEI. This CDR3 is 16 amino acids long. The CDR3 region has the DNA TGTGCCAGCGCTTTCTCGTCAGGCTACTCTGGAAACACCATATATTTT. It is translated as CASAFSSGYSGNTIYF.

This CDR3 reads CASSYGTGGYSNQPQHF. The CDR3, as DNA: TGTGCCAGCTCGTACGGGACAGGGGGATATAGCAATCAGCCCCAGCATTTT. The chain couples TRBV18 to TRBJ1-5; 11 bases fit TRBD1. The length of the CDR3 is 17 residues. Germline trimming cut 6 bases from V and 0 bases from J; bases unmatched to any gene: 7. Germline V gives CDR1 KGHSH, CDR2 LQKENI.

The V call is TRBV19, the J call TRBJ2-1, with a tentative D call TRBD2 (5 bases). Per the germline V gene, CDR1 is LNHDA and CDR2 is SQIVND (reference sequence). Trimming shortened V by 0 bases and J by 3 bases, and 21 bases separated the two germline ends. This CDR3 contains 19 residues. DNA for the CDR3: TGTGCCAGTAGTATAGATCTAAGGTTAGGCGGAGGACTCTACAATGAGCAGTTCTTC. It codes for CASSIDLRLGGGLYNEQFF.

The rearrangement joins TRBV19 to TRBJ2-7; 8 bases agree with TRBD1. V shed 7 bases, J shed 5 bases, and the junction held 10 bases outside the gene matches. Germline V gene lookup returns CDR1 LNHDA and CDR2 SQIVND (reference sequence). The CDR3 consists of 14 residues. The CDR3 reads CASTPQGQANEQYF. The CDR3 DNA sequence: TGTGCCAGTACCCCCCAGGGACAGGCTAACGAGCAGTACTTC.

Here the CDR3 reads CASSPGRQGTYEQYF. The CDR3 DNA reads TGTGCCAGTAGTCCAGGGAGACAGGGGACCTACGAGCAGTACTTC. The rearrangement joins TRBV19 to TRBJ2-7; 8 bases map to TRBD1. The CDR3 is made up of 15 amino acids. Germline V gene data show CDR1 as LNHDA and CDR2 as SQIVND (reference sequence). V shed 5 bases and J 2 bases; nucleotides not matched to a gene: 8.

The rearrangement uses TRBV29-1 and TRBJ2-7; 10 nucleotides agree with TRBD1. The germline CDR1 and CDR2 sequences are SQVTM and ANQGSEA. J gave up 9 bases and V 7 bases, and 15 bases lay outside the gene matches. The CDR3 sequence is 14 residues long. CDR3 nucleotides: TGCAGCGCCATTAGACAGGGGGCCTCCGTGGGGCAGTACTTC. Its protein is CSAIRQGASVGQYF.

About this clone: This sample includes further DNA sequences coding for the same CDR3. This chain links TRBV11-2 with TRBJ1-1, with a weak D call TRBD1 (5 bases). V lost 1 base, J lost 0 bases, and 9 bases lay in between. CDR3 length: 15 residues. Germline V gene data show CDR1 as SGHAT and CDR2 as FQNNGV. The CDR3 sequence: CASSLVGGVNTEAFF. The CDR3 DNA is TGTGCCAGCAGCTTAGTTGGGGGGGTGAACACTGAAGCTTTCTTT.

V gene TRBV7-6 combines with J gene TRBJ2-2; no firm D call. The CDR3 runs 14 residues. V was trimmed by 5 bases and J by 2 bases, leaving 9 bases between them. CDR1 and CDR2 (germline): SGHVS, FNYEAQ. CDR3 loop: CASSPTVNTGELFF. In DNA, the CDR3 is TGTGCCAGCAGCCCCACAGTCAACACCGGGGAGCTGTTTTTT.

The chain has TRBV19 and TRBJ2-6, with D perhaps matching TRBD1 (5 bases). Germline assignment: CDR1 LNHDA and CDR2 SQIVND (reference sequence). The V end lost 4 bases, the J end lost 2 bases, and 18 bases lay between the germline ends. The CDR3 contains 18 residues. In DNA form, the CDR3 reads TGTGCCAGTAGTACCCGAAACGTACAGGTCCCTGGGGCCAACGTCCTGACTTTC. Translating it yields CASSTRNVQVPGANVLTF.

V gene TRBV7-2 combines with J gene TRBJ1-1; D gene unclear. Germline loops: CDR1 SGHTA, CDR2 FQGNSA. The ends were cut back, 6 bases at V and 7 bases at J, with 18 bases in the middle. This CDR3 spans 14 amino acids. This CDR3 is CASRPRGEVGEAFF. In DNA, the CDR3 is TGTGCCAGCAGGCCCCGAGGTGAGGTGGGTGAAGCTTTCTTT. Variable domain in full (rest from reference TRBV7-2 and TRBJ1-1): GAGVSQSPSNKVTEKGKDVELRCDPISGHTALYWYRQSLGQGLEFLIYFQGNSAPDKSGLPSDRFSAERTGGSVSTLTIQRTQQEDSAVYLCASRPRGEVGEAFFGQGTRLTVV.

The chain couples TRBV5-1 to TRBJ2-2, with 7 bases identical to TRBD1. The germline gives CDR1 SGHRS, CDR2 YFSETQ. Trimming at V came to 4 bases and at J to 9 bases, leaving 15 bases not matched to a gene. The CDR3 consists of 16 residues. The CDR3, as DNA: TGCGCCAGCAGCCCCCGGGACAGCACTCTTCTCAGGGAGCTGTTTTTT. Amino acid sequence: CASSPRDSTLLRELFF.

This clone has just one count. This chain connects TRBV18 to TRBJ1-2, with 8 bases matching TRBD1. After removal of 8 bases from V and 4 bases from J, the junction contained 12 bases not matched to a gene. Per germline, CDR1 KGHSH and CDR2 LQKENI. The CDR3 is 15 amino acids. The CDR3 reads CASVPGLQGGYGYTF. The CDR3 coding sequence is TGTGCCAGCGTACCTGGACTACAGGGGGGCTATGGCTACACCTTC.